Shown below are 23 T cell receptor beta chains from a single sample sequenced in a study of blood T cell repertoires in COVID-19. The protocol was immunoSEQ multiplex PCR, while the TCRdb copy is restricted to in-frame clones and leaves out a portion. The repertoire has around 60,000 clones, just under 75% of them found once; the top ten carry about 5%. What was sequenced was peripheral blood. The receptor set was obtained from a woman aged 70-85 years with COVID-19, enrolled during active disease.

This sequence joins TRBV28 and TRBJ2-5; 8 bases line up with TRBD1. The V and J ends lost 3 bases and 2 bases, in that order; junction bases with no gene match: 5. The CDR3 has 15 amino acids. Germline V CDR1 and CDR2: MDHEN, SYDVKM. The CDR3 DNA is TGTGCCAGCAGTTTCAGGGGGCGCTTTCAAGAGACCCAGTACTTC. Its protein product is CASSFRGRFQETQYF.

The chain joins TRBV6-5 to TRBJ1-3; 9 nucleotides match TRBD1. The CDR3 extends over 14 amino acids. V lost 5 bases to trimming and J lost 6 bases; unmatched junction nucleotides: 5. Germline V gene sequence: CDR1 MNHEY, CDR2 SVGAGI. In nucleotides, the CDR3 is TGTGCCAGCAGTCGGGACAGGGTTGTAAACACCATATATTTT. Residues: CASSRDRVVNTIYF.

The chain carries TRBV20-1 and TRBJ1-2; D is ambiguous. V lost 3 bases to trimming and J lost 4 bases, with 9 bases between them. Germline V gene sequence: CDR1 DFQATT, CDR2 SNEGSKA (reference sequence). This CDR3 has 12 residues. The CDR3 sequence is CSASLRVYGYTF. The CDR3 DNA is TGCAGTGCTAGTCTGCGAGTCTATGGCTACACCTTC.

The CDR3 protein is CASSSGLADYNEQFF. The CDR3 coding sequence is TGTGCCAGCAGCTCGGGACTAGCGGACTACAATGAGCAGTTCTTC. This chain links TRBV7-3 with TRBJ2-1; TRBD2 matches 11 bases. CDR1 and CDR2 (germline): SGHTA, FQGTGA. The CDR3 contains 15 residues. J lost 3 bases, V lost 4 bases, and 2 bases had no gene match.

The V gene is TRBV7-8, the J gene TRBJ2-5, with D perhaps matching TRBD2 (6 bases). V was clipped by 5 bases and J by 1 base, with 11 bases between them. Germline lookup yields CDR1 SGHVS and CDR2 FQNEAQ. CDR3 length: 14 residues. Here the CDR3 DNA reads TGTGCCAGCAGCCCCCGGGACTCCCAAGAGACCCAGTACTTC. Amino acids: CASSPRDSQETQYF.

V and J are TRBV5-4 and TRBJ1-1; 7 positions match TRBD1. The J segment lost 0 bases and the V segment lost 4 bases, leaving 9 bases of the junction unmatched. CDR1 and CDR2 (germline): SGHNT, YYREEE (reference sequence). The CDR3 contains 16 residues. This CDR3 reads CASSPWRQGLNTEAFF. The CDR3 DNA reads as TGTGCCAGCAGCCCGTGGAGACAGGGCCTGAACACTGAAGCTTTCTTT. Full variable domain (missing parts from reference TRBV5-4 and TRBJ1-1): ETGVTQSPTHLIKTRGQQVTLRCSSQSGHNTVSWYQQALGQGPQFIFQYYREEENGRGNFPPRFSGLQFPNYSSELNVNALELDDSALYLCASSPWRQGLNTEAFFGQGTRLTVV.

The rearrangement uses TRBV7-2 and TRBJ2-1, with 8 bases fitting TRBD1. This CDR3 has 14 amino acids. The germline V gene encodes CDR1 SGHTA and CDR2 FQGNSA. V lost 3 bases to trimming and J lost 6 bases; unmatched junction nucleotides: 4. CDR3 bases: TGTGCCAGCAGCTTTCAGGGGGCTGGCAATGAGCAGTTCTTC. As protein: CASSFQGAGNEQFF.

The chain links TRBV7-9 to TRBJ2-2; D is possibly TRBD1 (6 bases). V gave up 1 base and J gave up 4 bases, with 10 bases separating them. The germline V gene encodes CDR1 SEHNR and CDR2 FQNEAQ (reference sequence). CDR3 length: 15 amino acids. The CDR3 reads CASSLGSGVTGELFF. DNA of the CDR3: TGTGCCAGCAGCTTAGGGTCAGGGGTCACCGGGGAGCTGTTTTTT.

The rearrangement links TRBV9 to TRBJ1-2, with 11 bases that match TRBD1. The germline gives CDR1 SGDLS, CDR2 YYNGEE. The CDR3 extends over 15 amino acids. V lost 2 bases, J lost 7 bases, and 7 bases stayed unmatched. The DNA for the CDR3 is TGTGCCAGCAGCGTTGGGACAGGGGGTAAATTTGGCTACACCTTC. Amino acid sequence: CASSVGTGGKFGYTF.

The CDR3 nucleotides read TGTGCCAGCAGTCACCAGGGGGCGGTAGGCTACACCTTC. It is translated as CASSHQGAVGYTF. The V and J genes are TRBV6-6 and TRBJ1-2; 8 bases fit TRBD1. Trimming cost V 5 bases and J 8 bases; bases outside gene matches: 7. The CDR3 totals 13 residues. Germline V gives CDR1 MNHNY, CDR2 SVGAGI (reference sequence).

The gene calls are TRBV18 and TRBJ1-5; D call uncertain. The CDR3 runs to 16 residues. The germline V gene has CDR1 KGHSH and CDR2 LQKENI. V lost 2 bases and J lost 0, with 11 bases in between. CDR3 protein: CASSPASPPSNQPQHF. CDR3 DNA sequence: TGTGCCAGCTCACCAGCCAGTCCACCTAGCAATCAGCCCCAGCATTTT.

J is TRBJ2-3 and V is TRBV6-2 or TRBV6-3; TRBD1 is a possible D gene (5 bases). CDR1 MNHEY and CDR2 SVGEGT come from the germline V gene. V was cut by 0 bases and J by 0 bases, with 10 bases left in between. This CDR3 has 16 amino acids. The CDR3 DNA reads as TGTGCCAGCAGTTACTCGAAGGGGCTAAGCACAGATACGCAGTATTTT. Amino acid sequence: CASSYSKGLSTDTQYF.

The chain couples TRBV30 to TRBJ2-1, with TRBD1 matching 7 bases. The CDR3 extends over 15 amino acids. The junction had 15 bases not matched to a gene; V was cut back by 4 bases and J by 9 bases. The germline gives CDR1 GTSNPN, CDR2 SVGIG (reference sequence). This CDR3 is CAWKKTGNRVSEQFF. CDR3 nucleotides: TGTGCCTGGAAGAAGACAGGGAATCGGGTAAGTGAGCAGTTCTTC.

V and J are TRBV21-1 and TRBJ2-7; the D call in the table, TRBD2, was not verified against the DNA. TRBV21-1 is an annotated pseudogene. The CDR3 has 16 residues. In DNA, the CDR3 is TGTGCCAGCAGCAAAGCAGTAGCGGGGGAGACCTACGAGCAGTACTTC. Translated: CASSKAVAGETYEQYF.

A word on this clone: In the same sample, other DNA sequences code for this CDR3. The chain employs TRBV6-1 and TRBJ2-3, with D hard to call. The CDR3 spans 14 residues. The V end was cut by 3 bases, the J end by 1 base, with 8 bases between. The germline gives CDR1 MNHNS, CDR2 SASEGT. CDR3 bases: TGTGCCAGCAGTGAGGTACGGGGCACAGATACGCAGTATTTT. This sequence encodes CASSEVRGTDTQYF.

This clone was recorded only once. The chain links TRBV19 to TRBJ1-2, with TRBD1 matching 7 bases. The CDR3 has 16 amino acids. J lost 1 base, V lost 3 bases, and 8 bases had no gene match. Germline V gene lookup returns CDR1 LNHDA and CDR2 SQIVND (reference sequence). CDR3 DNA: TGTGCCAGTAGTATCGGTCCGGGACAGTATAACTATGGCTACACCTTC. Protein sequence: CASSIGPGQYNYGYTF. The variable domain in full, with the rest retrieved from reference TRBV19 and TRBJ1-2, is DGGITQSPKYLFRKEGQNVTLSCEQNLNHDAMYWYRQDPGQGLRLIYYSQIVNDFQKGDIAEGYSVSREKKESFPLTVTSAQKNPTAFYLCASSIGPGQYNYGYTFGSGTRLTVV.

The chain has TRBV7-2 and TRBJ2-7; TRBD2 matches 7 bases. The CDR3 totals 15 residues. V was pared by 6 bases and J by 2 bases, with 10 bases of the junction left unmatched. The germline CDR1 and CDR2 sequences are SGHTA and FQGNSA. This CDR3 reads CASSSMGGGPYEQYF. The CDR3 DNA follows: TGTGCCAGCAGTTCAATGGGCGGGGGTCCCTACGAGCAGTACTTC.

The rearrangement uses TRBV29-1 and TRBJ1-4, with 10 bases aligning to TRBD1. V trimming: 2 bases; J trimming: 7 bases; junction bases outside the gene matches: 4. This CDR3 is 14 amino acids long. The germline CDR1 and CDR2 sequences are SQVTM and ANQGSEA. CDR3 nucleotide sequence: TGCAGCGTTGAAATGGGACAGGGGCCTGAAAAACTGTTTTTT. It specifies CSVEMGQGPEKLFF.

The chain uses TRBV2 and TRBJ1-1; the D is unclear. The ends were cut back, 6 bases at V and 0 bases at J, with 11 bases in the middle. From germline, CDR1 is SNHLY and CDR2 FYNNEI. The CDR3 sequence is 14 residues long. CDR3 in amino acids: CASRVGGMNTEAFF. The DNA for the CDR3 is TGTGCCAGCAGAGTTGGCGGTATGAACACTGAAGCTTTCTTT.

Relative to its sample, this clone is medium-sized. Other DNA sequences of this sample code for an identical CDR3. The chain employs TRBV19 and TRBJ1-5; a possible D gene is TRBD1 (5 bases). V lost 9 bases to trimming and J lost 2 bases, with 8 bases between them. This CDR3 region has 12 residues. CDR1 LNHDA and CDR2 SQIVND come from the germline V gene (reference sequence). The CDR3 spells CASRGGNQPQHF. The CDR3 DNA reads TGTGCCAGCCGGGGGGGCAATCAGCCCCAGCATTTT.

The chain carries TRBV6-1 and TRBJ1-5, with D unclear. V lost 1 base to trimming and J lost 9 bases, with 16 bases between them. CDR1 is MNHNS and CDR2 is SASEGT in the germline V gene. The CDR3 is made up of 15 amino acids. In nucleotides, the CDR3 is TGTGCCAGCAGTGAAGGGCGCCGGGAGACTTGGCCCCAGCATTTT. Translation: CASSEGRRETWPQHF.

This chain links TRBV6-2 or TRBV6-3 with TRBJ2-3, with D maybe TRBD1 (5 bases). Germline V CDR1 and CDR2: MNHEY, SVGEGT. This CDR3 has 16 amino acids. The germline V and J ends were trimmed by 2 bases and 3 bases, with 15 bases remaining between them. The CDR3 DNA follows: TGTGCCAGCAGTTACGGGTTGGGGCCCCAGACAGATACGCAGTATTTT. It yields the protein CASSYGLGPQTDTQYF.

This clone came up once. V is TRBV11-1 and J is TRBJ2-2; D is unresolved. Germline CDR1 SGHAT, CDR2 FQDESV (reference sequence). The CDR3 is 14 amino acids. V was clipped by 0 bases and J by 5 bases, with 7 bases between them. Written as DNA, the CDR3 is TGTGCCAGCAGCTTAGCCCCCGGGACCGGGGAGCTGTTTTTT. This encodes CASSLAPGTGELFF.